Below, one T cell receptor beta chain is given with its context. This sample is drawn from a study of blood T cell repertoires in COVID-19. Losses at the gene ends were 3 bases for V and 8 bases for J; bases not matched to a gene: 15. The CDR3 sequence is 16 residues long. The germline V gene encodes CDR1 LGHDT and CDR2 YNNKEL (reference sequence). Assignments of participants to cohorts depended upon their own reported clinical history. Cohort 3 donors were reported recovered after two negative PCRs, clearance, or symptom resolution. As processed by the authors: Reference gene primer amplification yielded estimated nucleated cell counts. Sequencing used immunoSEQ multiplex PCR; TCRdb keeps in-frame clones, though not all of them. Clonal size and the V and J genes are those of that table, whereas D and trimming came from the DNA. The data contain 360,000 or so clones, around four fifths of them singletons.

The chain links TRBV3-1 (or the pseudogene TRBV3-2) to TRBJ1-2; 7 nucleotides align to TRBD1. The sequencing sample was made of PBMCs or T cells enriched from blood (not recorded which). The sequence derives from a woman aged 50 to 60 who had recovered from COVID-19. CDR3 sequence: CASSHRSDREIQGYTF. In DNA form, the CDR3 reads TGTGCCAGCAGCCACCGCTCAGACAGGGAGATTCAGGGCTACACCTTC.